These 6 T cell receptor beta chains were sequenced from one sample in a study of blood T cell repertoires in COVID-19. The repertoire was sequenced with immunoSEQ multiplex PCR; TCRdb's copy has only in-frame clones and lacks some. This table has approximately 270,000 clones, 70% to 90% appearing once. The material sequenced was peripheral blood. All receptors derive from a woman under 40 with COVID-19, enrolled during active disease.

This chain links TRBV29-1 with TRBJ1-5, with unresolved D. V dropped 4 bases and J dropped 6 bases, with 13 bases sitting between them. The CDR3 has 13 residues. CDR1 is SQVTM and CDR2 is ANQGSEA in the germline V gene. The CDR3 nucleotides read TGCAGCGTTGGGTCATCCGAGGGTCAGCCCCAGCATTTT. Translation gives CSVGSSEGQPQHF.

This chain uses TRBV19 with TRBJ2-6; tentative D call: TRBD2 (6 bases). The CDR3 extends over 16 amino acids. From germline, CDR1 is LNHDA and CDR2 SQIVND (reference sequence). Between the trimmed V and J ends, which lost 0 bases and 4 bases, there was a span of 10 bases. In DNA, the CDR3 is TGTGCCAGTAGTATAGAGGGGAGGTGGGGGGCCAACGTCCTGACTTTC. Protein product: CASSIEGRWGANVLTF.

This clone was seen a handful of times. The chain carries TRBV6-5 and TRBJ1-1, with 9 nucleotides matching TRBD1. CDR3 length: 15 amino acids. Losses at the gene ends were 4 bases for V and 3 bases for J; bases not matched to a gene: 6. Per the germline V gene, CDR1 is MNHEY and CDR2 is SVGAGI. The CDR3 loop is CASSSSTGGHTEAFF. CDR3 DNA: TGTGCCAGCAGTTCGTCGACAGGGGGACACACTGAAGCTTTCTTT.

This sequence joins TRBV2 and TRBJ2-3, with TRBD1 identical over 7 bases. There are 15 residues in the CDR3. The V gene end was trimmed by 5 bases and the J gene end by 8 bases; junction bases not matched to a gene: 13. Germline assignment: CDR1 SNHLY and CDR2 FYNNEI. The CDR3 here is CASSRQGPSFGTQYF. DNA for the CDR3: TGTGCCAGCAGTAGACAGGGACCCTCCTTCGGTACGCAGTATTTT.

The chain employs TRBV5-1 and TRBJ2-5; 8 nucleotides agree with TRBD1. From germline, CDR1 is SGHRS and CDR2 YFSETQ. The V gene end was trimmed by 4 bases and the J gene end by 4 bases; junction bases not matched to a gene: 6. The length of the CDR3 is 14 residues. For the CDR3, the DNA is TGCGCCAGCAGCAAAGGGACAGGCCGAGAGACCCAGTACTTC. Its protein is CASSKGTGRETQYF.

This clone was observed a handful of times. The chain combines TRBV3-1 (or the pseudogene TRBV3-2) with TRBJ2-7; maybe TRBD2 (5 bases). Between the trimmed V and J ends, which lost 4 bases and 1 base, there was a span of 17 bases. The CDR3 is 16 amino acids. Per the germline V gene, CDR1 is LGHDT and CDR2 is YNNKEL (reference sequence). CDR3 nucleotides: TGTGCCAGCAGCCTTGGTTGGACTGCCTTGTCCTACGAGCAGTACTTC. This gives the protein CASSLGWTALSYEQYF.